This passage covers 14 T cell receptor beta chains from one sample sequenced in a study of beta chain features in type 1 diabetes. Expressed TCRB transcripts were sequenced because the isolated RNA had all been reverse transcribed beforehand. Clones were read by immunoSEQ multiplex PCR, and TCRdb kept only the in-frame ones, dropping some. The sample contains about 620,000 clones, around a sixth of which appear only once. The material sequenced was naive CD4+ T cells from blood. These receptors came from a man younger than 35 in good health.

The J gene is TRBJ2-7, the V gene TRBV19, with 8 bases aligning to TRBD2. V was clipped by 4 bases and J by 2 bases; unmatched bases: 10. There are 16 residues in the CDR3. From germline, CDR1 is LNHDA and CDR2 SQIVND (reference sequence). The DNA of the CDR3 is TGTGCCAGTAGTAGCACCCAGCCGGGACTAGCCTACGAGCAGTACTTC. Translating gives CASSSTQPGLAYEQYF.

The chain couples TRBV10-3 to TRBJ2-2; 8 nucleotides align to TRBD1. The CDR3 totals 15 residues. Looked up from germline, CDR1 is ENHRY and CDR2 is SYGVKD. The ends lost 7 bases at V and 1 base at J; junction bases unmatched: 5. As DNA, the CDR3 is TGTGCCATCACTCTCGGACAGGGGAACACCGGGGAGCTGTTTTTT. Translated, it gives CAITLGQGNTGELFF.

In its sample, this clone was seen a few times. The V gene is TRBV7-2, the J gene TRBJ2-5, with 11 bases lining up with TRBD2. This CDR3 has 15 amino acids. Trimming removed 5 bases from V and 5 bases from J; junction bases left unmatched: 7. CDR1 SGHTA and CDR2 FQGNSA come from the germline V gene. CDR3 residues: CASSKRLAGTETQYF. CDR3 bases: TGTGCCAGCAGCAAAAGACTAGCGGGAACGGAGACCCAGTACTTC.

There are a few counts of this clone. The chain combines TRBV5-4 with TRBJ1-4, with D perhaps matching TRBD1 (5 bases). V lost 8 bases to trimming and J lost 0 bases, with 14 bases between them. The CDR3 extends over 15 amino acids. Germline V gives CDR1 SGHNT, CDR2 YYREEE (reference sequence). CDR3 protein: CARPTAITTNEKLFF. The CDR3 coding sequence is TGTGCCAGACCGACAGCCATTACAACTAATGAAAAACTGTTTTTT. Combining the CDR3 with reference TRBV5-4 and TRBJ1-4 gives the whole variable domain ETGVTQSPTHLIKTRGQQVTLRCSSQSGHNTVSWYQQALGQGPQFIFQYYREEENGRGNFPPRFSGLQFPNYSSELNVNALELDDSALYLCARPTAITTNEKLFFGSGTQLSVL.

This clone was seen only a few times. The chain carries TRBV18 and TRBJ1-1; D not resolved. CDR1 KGHSH and CDR2 LQKENI come from the germline V gene. V was shortened by 2 bases and J by 5 bases, with 12 bases between the two germline ends. The CDR3 totals 14 residues. The CDR3 region is CASSPFPPGTEAFF. DNA for the CDR3: TGTGCCAGCTCACCATTCCCTCCGGGGACTGAAGCTTTCTTT.

This clone was picked up a small number of times. This sequence joins TRBV28 and TRBJ1-2; no firm D call. Germline V gives CDR1 MDHEN, CDR2 SYDVKM. The CDR3 consists of 12 residues. V was pared by 6 bases and J by 5 bases, with 10 bases between. For the CDR3, the DNA is TGTGCCAGCAGGACCGGGATATATGGCTACACCTTC. This encodes CASRTGIYGYTF.

The chain links TRBV5-4 to TRBJ2-5, with D perhaps TRBD2 (6 bases). This CDR3 is 18 amino acids long. Trimming stripped 2 bases from V and 4 bases from J, with 24 bases between. Germline V gene sequence: CDR1 SGHNT, CDR2 YYREEE (reference sequence). The CDR3 sequence is CASSLPGLSARHGETQYF. The CDR3 bases are TGTGCCAGCAGCTTACCGGGACTCTCCGCCCGGCACGGAGAGACCCAGTACTTC. The complete variable domain, with remaining parts taken from reference TRBV5-4 and TRBJ2-5, reads ETGVTQSPTHLIKTRGQQVTLRCSSQSGHNTVSWYQQALGQGPQFIFQYYREEENGRGNFPPRFSGLQFPNYSSELNVNALELDDSALYLCASSLPGLSARHGETQYFGPGTRLLVL.

This clone turned up a few times. The V call is TRBV19, the J call TRBJ1-2; D is ambiguous. V lost 7 bases, J lost 4 bases, and 7 bases lay in between. The CDR3 loop spans 11 amino acids. The germline gives CDR1 LNHDA, CDR2 SQIVND (reference sequence). The DNA for the CDR3 is TGTGCCAGTAAATTGGCCTATGGCTACACCTTC. Translating it yields CASKLAYGYTF. The full variable domain, completed using reference TRBV19 and TRBJ1-2, is DGGITQSPKYLFRKEGQNVTLSCEQNLNHDAMYWYRQDPGQGLRLIYYSQIVNDFQKGDIAEGYSVSREKKESFPLTVTSAQKNPTAFYLCASKLAYGYTFGSGTRLTVV.

This clone was found a few times. The chain carries TRBV30 and TRBJ2-6, with a weak D call TRBD1 (5 bases). Looked up from germline, CDR1 is GTSNPN and CDR2 is SVGIG (reference sequence). The V end lost 0 bases, the J end lost 4 bases, and 10 bases lay between the germline ends. The CDR3 loop spans 15 amino acids. Here the CDR3 reads CAWSVRGPGANVLTF. In nucleotides, the CDR3 is TGTGCCTGGAGTGTAAGGGGTCCCGGGGCCAACGTCCTGACTTTC.

This clone has more than one count but fewer than ten. The chain carries TRBV4-2 and TRBJ2-7, with 7 positions matching TRBD1. Per germline, CDR1 LGHNA and CDR2 YNFKEQ. The trim removed 4 bases at V and 2 bases at J, leaving 8 bases unmatched. CDR3 length equals 15 residues. In DNA, the CDR3 is TGTGCCAGCAGCCCCATGACAGGGTCGGCCTACGAGCAGTACTTC. Residues: CASSPMTGSAYEQYF.

This sequence joins TRBV7-6 and TRBJ2-7; D is undetermined. Trimming cost V 1 base and J 3 bases, with 7 bases left between them. The CDR3 is 13 amino acids. The germline CDR1 and CDR2 sequences are SGHVS and FNYEAQ. For the CDR3, the DNA is TGTGCCAGCAGCTTAGGAGCCCTCTACGAGCAGTACTTC. Translated: CASSLGALYEQYF.

This clone was found a few times. The chain joins TRBV15 to TRBJ2-1; the D gene is possibly TRBD1 (6 bases). Germline lookup yields CDR1 LNHNV and CDR2 YYDKDF (reference sequence). CDR3 length: 16 residues. The germline V and J ends were trimmed by 6 bases and 1 base, with 16 bases remaining between them. This CDR3 is CATSTGTGFSYNEQFF. The DNA of the CDR3 is TGTGCCACCAGTACGGGAACAGGGTTTTCCTACAATGAGCAGTTCTTC.

This rearrangement joins TRBV11-1 to TRBJ1-5; possible D gene TRBD1, 6 bases. CDR3 size: 13 residues. V lost 4 bases and J lost 5, with 9 bases in between. Germline assignment: CDR1 SGHAT and CDR2 FQDESV (reference sequence). CDR3 coding DNA: TGTGCCAGCAGCTCGAGGGGGGATCAGCCCCAGCATTTT. Its translation: CASSSRGDQPQHF. The full variable domain, in which reference TRBV11-1 and TRBJ1-5 provide the parts outside the CDR3, is EAEVAQSPRYKITEKSQAVAFWCDPISGHATLYWYRQILGQGPELLVQFQDESVVDDSQLPKDRFSAERLKGVDSTLKIQPAELGDSAMYLCASSSRGDQPQHFGDGTRLSIL.

The chain links TRBV19 to TRBJ1-5, with TRBD1 matching over 7 bases. The germline CDR1 and CDR2 sequences are LNHDA and SQIVND (reference sequence). The CDR3 extends over 12 amino acids. V gave up 6 bases and J gave up 4 bases; unmatched junction bases: 0. CDR3 protein: CASRTGNQPQHF. The DNA of the CDR3 is TGTGCCAGTAGGACAGGGAATCAGCCCCAGCATTTT.